The T cell receptor beta chain under discussion was sequenced for a study of CD8+ T cells in alopecia areata (dated by TCRdb to between 2018 and 2020). As for the study more broadly: In both human patients and the C3H/HeJ mouse model, the study applied high-throughput TCRbeta sequencing to look at T cell clonal expansion in alopecia areata. In humans, TCRbeta sequencing was performed on scalp tissue and on sorted CD4+ and CD8+ peripheral blood T cells from healthy controls and from patients with patchy or totalis/universalis alopecia areata. Scalp clonality was compared among normal scalp (n=4), patchy alopecia areata scalp (n=8), and alopecia totalis/universalis scalp (n=8). RNA came from the PAXgene miRNA kit for fixed scalp, the miRNeasy kit for PBMCs, and the RNeasy kit for mouse skin. Amplification of TCRbeta CDR3 regions was done by immunoSEQ multiplex PCR using 35 Vbeta forward primers and 13 Jbeta reverse primers.

General study outcomes and caveats: Lesional scalp, especially in alopecia totalis/universalis, showed higher clonality and more expanded CD8+ clones than normal scalp, suggesting antigenic drive. Shared TCR sequences between patients were less evident than in mice, which may be partly attributable to HLA diversity in the patient population. Unlike mouse skin, where gammadelta T cells dominate, normal human skin contains resident alphabeta T cells that get sequenced too, which complicates analysis of the scalp TCR repertoire.

From alopecia areata patients, peripheral blood was collected along with lesional scalp punch biopsies. PBMCs were isolated by density centrifugation and stained for CD3, CD4 and CD8, after which CD4+ and CD8+ T cells were sorted on a FACSAria. As part of a multicenter biomarker study, untreated alopecia areata patients were recruited. In five patients from the biomarker study, blood CD8+ T cells were sorted further into NKG2D-low and NKG2D-high fractions. About this clone itself: Its specific antigen is unknown. No much larger clone exists at a distance of one base, and base qualities are not known.

Library prep was done by the immunoSEQ multiplex PCR assay. RNA was extracted from all samples and reverse transcribed into cDNA as template for TCR sequencing. First-strand cDNA was synthesized with SuperScript III using a 2:1 mix of oligo-dT and random hexamers. Amplification bias was assessed with a synthetic immune receptor repertoire, and residual bias was removed computationally. The paper's data handling went like this. After raw reads were preprocessed to remove errors, the CDR3 was defined following IMGT conventions as running from the conserved cysteine to phenylalanine. Clonality was computed as 1 minus the Shannon entropy, with the entropy normalized by log2 of the number of productive unique TCRs. Whether each scalp clone was CD4 or CD8 was inferred by checking scalp TCRbeta sequences against the CD4 and CD8 repertoires from sorted blood. TCRdb's version of the immuneACCESS table is confined to in-frame rearrangements and falls short of the full clone set. An unresolved V gene accounts for under half of the shortfall where checked; the remainder is of unknown origin. For V, J and clone size, that table is used; D and trimming come from the DNA. The sample table lists about 110,000 clones, approximately 61% of them with a count of one. The top ten constitute approximately 23% of the sample.

The TCR comes from a human donor with alopecia areata. The specimen was NKG2D-low CD8+ T cells sorted from blood. This specimen's cell subset or site label, per the study, means: sorted CD8+ NKG2D-low blood T cells.

Read as DNA, the sequence is TGTGCCAGCAGCCAATTTGGAACAGGGGGTAGCTACGAGCAGTACTTC. This gives the protein CASSQFGTGGSYEQYF. The chain employs TRBV14 and TRBJ2-7, and TRBD1 matches 8 of the central bases. In the germline V gene, CDR1 corresponds to SGHDN and CDR2 to FVKESK. From its cysteine to its phenylalanine, the CDR3 spans 16 amino acids. Only the CDR3 portion is preserved as DNA: 48 bases, with reading frame beginning at the first base. V ends up 2 bases short and J 3 bases short, with an unmatched junction base count of 9.